This T cell receptor (beta chain) was observed in a study of human T cells and chemical hapten exposure. Described time point: healthy volunteer bleed at 6 weeks. Extraction of total RNA was performed on unfractionated whole blood. This clonotype was recorded many times. This CDR3 spans 17 amino acids. V lost 7 bases, J lost 5 bases, and 13 bases stayed unmatched. Germline loops: CDR1 LNHDA, CDR2 SQIVND (reference sequence). The library attached unique molecular identifiers to individual cDNA molecules. TCRdb used MiXCR to reprocess the RACE reads, holding one entry per CDR3 protein. The sample holds around 45,000 distinct CDR3 sequences, roughly 3.5% seen once.

The sequencing sample was made of whole blood. The sequence came from a human donor in good health. Some clones in this sample may be carry-over from other donors' samples. V usage is TRBV19 and J usage is TRBJ2-1; 11 nucleotides agree with TRBD2. The DNA of the CDR3 is TGTGCCAGTACCAAAAGACTAGCGGGGAGGGGGGACAATGAGCAGTTCTTC. It codes for CASTKRLAGRGDNEQFF. The full variable domain, completed using reference TRBV19 and TRBJ2-1, is DGGITQSPKYLFRKEGQNVTLSCEQNLNHDAMYWYRQDPGQGLRLIYYSQIVNDFQKGDIAEGYSVSREKKESFPLTVTSAQKNPTAFYLCASTKRLAGRGDNEQFFGPGTRLTVL.